The table lists the clone carrying this T cell receptor (beta chain) with a few counts. Its antigen is not identified. V was shortened by 6 bases and J by 7 bases, with 10 bases between the two germline ends. This CDR3 has 12 residues. Germline assignment: CDR1 MDHEN and CDR2 SYDVKM. Exclusion criteria comprised other autoimmune diseases, uncontrolled infections, pregnancy or lactation in patients. Scientists amplified the TCR beta CDR3 regions from RNA transcripts. First-round RT-PCR used HTBI primers; second-round multiplex PCR followed. Each CDR3 protein is one row after TCRdb ran MiXCR on the multiplex PCR reads. The data hold about 210,000 distinct CDR3 sequences, with approximately 28% observed a single time. The entry originates in a study of Graves' ophthalmopathy and Graves' hyperthyroidism. Study-wide points: A 13-signature model separated ophthalmopathy from stable hyperthyroidism, about 91% sensitivity, around 81% specificity.

This receptor was taken from a man aged 45-60 years with Graves' ophthalmopathy. The sequenced material came from peripheral blood. This chain uses TRBV28 with TRBJ1-5; no reliable D call. The CDR3 protein is CASSMFPQPQHF. The CDR3 nucleotides are TGTGCCAGCAGCATGTTTCCCCAGCCCCAGCATTTT. Looking up the rest from reference TRBV28 and TRBJ1-5 gives the full variable domain: DVKVTQSSRYLVKRTGEKVFLECVQDMDHENMFWYRQDPGLGLRLIYFSYDVKMKEKGDIPEGYSVSREKKERFSLILESASTNQTSMYLCASSMFPQPQHFGDGTRLSIL.